The entry below gives a single T cell receptor beta chain sequence along with its context. The antigen is unknown. A multiplex PCR was run with 60 Vbeta primers and 13 Jbeta primers. The data were produced by immunoSEQ multiplex PCR, yet TCRdb's version contains in-frame clones alone and is incomplete. The sample holds roughly 190,000 clones, roughly 86% seen once. The CDR3 runs 15 residues. CDR1 and CDR2 from the germline V gene are MGHRA and YSYEKL. J gave up 7 bases and V 3 bases, and 7 bases lay outside the gene matches. These data belong to a study of cytomegalovirus exposure and HLA in healthy donors. General study findings and limits: In a later analysis, specific HLA alleles were associated with about 18,000 TCR beta sequences at a 0.05 false discovery rate. Later work showed greater clonal expansion in HLA-associated TCR beta chains than in equally common others. A reported reduction in N-insertions relative to the 666-donor mean was seen in an Asian-associated ancestry cluster in a later analysis. A later analysis found that most CMV-associated TCR beta chains appeared HLA-restricted.

V is TRBV4-1 and J is TRBJ1-3; TRBD1 aligns across 9 bases. The sequenced material came from PBMCs. This receptor was taken from a woman aged 18 to 35 in good health and CMV-seronegative. CDR3 loop: CASSHEGQGRNTIYF. The CDR3, as DNA: TGCGCCAGCAGCCACGAGGGACAGGGCCGGAACACCATATATTTT.